This T cell receptor beta chain emerged from a study of T-cell memory formation after mild COVID-19. This clonotype was found a few times. J lost 4 bases, V lost 3 bases, and 5 bases had no gene match. The length of the CDR3 is 14 residues. Germline V gene data show CDR1 as LNHNV and CDR2 as YYDKDF (reference sequence). TCRdb re-called the 5' RACE reads with MiXCR, one entry per CDR3 protein. The top ten hold roughly 25% of the sample, which has 250,000 to 300,000 distinct CDR3 sequences, 15% to 20% seen once. The chain recombines TRBV15 with TRBJ2-7; 8 bases fit TRBD1. The TCR was taken from a young man who had mild COVID-19 (a few samples of this study predate the infection). Cell type and time point are not known. Material for sequencing was PBMCs or a T cell subset sorted from them (not recorded which). In DNA form, the CDR3 reads TGTGCCACCAGCAGCGACAGGGGTTCATACGAGCAGTACTTC. This codes for CATSSDRGSYEQYF.